A single sample is the source of the 18 T cell receptor beta chains below, sequenced in a study of T cell responses to AZD1222 COVID-19 vaccine. Measured with immunoSEQ multiplex PCR; TCRdb has only the in-frame clones, and not every one. This table has 120,000 to 150,000 clones, approximately 94% appearing once. The sample consisted of peripheral blood, taken on day 0 of AZD1222 vaccination. The receptors come from an adult in good health.

This clone has just one count. This chain uses TRBV9 with TRBJ1-2; a weak D match, TRBD1 (5 bases). This CDR3 has 14 amino acids. Germline CDR1 SGDLS, CDR2 YYNGEE. The V end was cut by 3 bases, the J end by 3 bases, with 12 bases between. The CDR3 protein is CASSELGTDYGYTF. For the CDR3, the DNA is TGTGCCAGCAGCGAATTGGGGACGGACTATGGCTACACCTTC.

The chain joins TRBV9 to TRBJ2-1; perhaps TRBD2 as D (6 bases). CDR3 length equals 13 residues. V lost 6 bases and J 6 bases, leaving 13 bases between the germline ends. In germline, CDR1 is SGDLS, CDR2 YYNGEE. In nucleotides, the CDR3 is TGTGCCAGCAACCGGGAGTGGGGCAATGAGCAGTTCTTC. It yields the protein CASNREWGNEQFF.

V and J are TRBV5-1 and TRBJ2-1; tentatively, D is TRBD2 (5 bases). The V gene's germline CDR1 is SGHRS and CDR2 YFSETQ. With 4 bases removed from V and 14 bases from J, the gap between germline ends came to 16 bases. The CDR3 covers 12 residues. CDR3 bases: TGCGCCAGCAGCCCAGGCGGGCTCATGGAGTTCTTC. Its protein is CASSPGGLMEFF.

This clone was picked up a small number of times. The chain combines TRBV18 with TRBJ1-3, with 9 bases identical to TRBD1. This CDR3 is built from 18 residues. The ends lost 3 bases at V and 0 bases at J; junction bases unmatched: 9. Germline loops: CDR1 KGHSH, CDR2 LQKENI. The DNA for the CDR3 is TGTGCCAGCTCACCGGCTCCAATGACAGGGGGCTCTGGAAACACCATATATTTT. Amino acids: CASSPAPMTGGSGNTIYF.

The chain couples TRBV5-1 to TRBJ2-3; D remains unclear. The CDR3 is 11 amino acids. CDR1 is SGHRS and CDR2 is YFSETQ in the germline V gene. Trimming took off 0 bases at V and 4 bases at J, with 0 bases between the two ends. CDR3: CASSLADTQYF. The CDR3 DNA follows: TGCGCCAGCAGCTTGGCAGATACGCAGTATTTT.

This sequence joins TRBV10-1 and TRBJ1-1; TRBD1 is a possible D gene (6 bases). Germline V CDR1 and CDR2: WNHNN, SYGVQD (reference sequence). There are 13 residues in the CDR3. Trimming took 8 bases from V and 6 from J, leaving 16 bases between them. The CDR3 reads CASAPERGAEAFF. In DNA, the CDR3 is TGCGCCAGCGCCCCGGAAAGGGGGGCTGAAGCTTTCTTT.

The rearrangement uses TRBV19 and TRBJ1-2; D not resolved. The V gene's germline CDR1 is LNHDA and CDR2 SQIVND (reference sequence). V lost 7 bases and J 6 bases, leaving 18 bases between the germline ends. This CDR3 is 14 amino acids long. The CDR3 nucleotides read TGTGCCAGTACCCCCCGAGGAGGGTACCATGGCTACACCTTC. Translation gives CASTPRGGYHGYTF.

This clone occurred a few times. The chain links TRBV7-8 to TRBJ2-7; 13 bases agree with TRBD2. This CDR3 is built from 15 residues. J was trimmed by 3 bases and V by 1 base; bases with no gene match: 0. The germline gives CDR1 SGHVS, CDR2 FQNEAQ. CDR3 loop: CASSLGTSGSYEQYF. CDR3 sequence (DNA): TGTGCCAGCAGCTTAGGGACTAGCGGGAGCTACGAGCAGTACTTC.

As concerns this clone: Mismatch with germline at one junction end may stem from a read error. The chain is built from TRBV7-7 and TRBJ2-5; D may be TRBD2 (5 bases). Germline-derived CDR1 and CDR2 are SSHAT and FNYEAQ (reference sequence). The CDR3 runs to 14 residues. DNA of the CDR3: TGTGCTAGCAGCCGGACTCCTGGCGCGGAGACCCAGTACTTC. It yields the protein CASSRTPGAETQYF.

A word on this clone: Other DNA sequences within the sample encode an identical CDR3. The chain recombines TRBV6-5 with TRBJ2-1; 8 bases line up with TRBD1. The germline V gene encodes CDR1 MNHEY and CDR2 SVGAGI. The trim removed 6 bases at V and 1 base at J, leaving 5 bases unmatched. The CDR3 has 15 amino acids. The CDR3 loop is CASSPTGGSYNEQFF. The CDR3 DNA reads TGTGCCAGCAGCCCCACAGGGGGTTCCTACAATGAGCAGTTCTTC.

CDR3 nucleotides: TGTGCCAGCAGTGAATCGGCCTCTGGGGCCAACGTCCTGACTTTC. This codes for CASSESASGANVLTF. The rearrangement links TRBV6-1 to TRBJ2-6; D unclear. The CDR3 consists of 15 residues. Germline V gene data show CDR1 as MNHNS and CDR2 as SASEGT. Trimming cost V 2 bases and J 0 bases, with 5 bases left between them.

V gene TRBV10-3 combines with J gene TRBJ2-7, with D uncertain. V shed 4 bases and J shed 0 bases, with 7 bases lying between them. Per the germline V gene, CDR1 is ENHRY and CDR2 is SYGVKD. This CDR3 is 13 amino acids long. In DNA, the CDR3 is TGTGCCATCAGTGCCGGGTCCTCCTACGAGCAGTACTTC. It is translated as CAISAGSSYEQYF.

The chain links TRBV5-1 to TRBJ2-1, with TRBD2 identical over 10 bases. The CDR3 runs to 17 residues. Germline lookup yields CDR1 SGHRS and CDR2 YFSETQ. Unmatched junction bases numbered 11, after V lost 3 bases and J lost 5 bases. CDR3: CASSSQRGGQSNNEQFF. The DNA for the CDR3 is TGCGCCAGCAGCTCACAGCGGGGGGGCCAGTCAAACAATGAGCAGTTCTTC.

The chain employs TRBV7-9 and TRBJ1-6; 7 bases are a match to TRBD1. Trimming at V came to 8 bases and at J to 7 bases, leaving 5 bases not matched to a gene. The germline V gene has CDR1 SEHNR and CDR2 FQNEAQ (reference sequence). This CDR3 has 13 residues. DNA for the CDR3: TGTGCCAGCGGCGGGGACAGCAATTCACCCCTCCACTTT. This translates into CASGGDSNSPLHF.

V and J are TRBV19 and TRBJ1-2; D is unresolved. The CDR3 is 14 residues long. Germline V gene lookup returns CDR1 LNHDA and CDR2 SQIVND (reference sequence). Trimming pared 1 base from V and 8 bases from J, leaving 14 bases between. This chain's CDR3 is CASSIGPLTRGYTF. Here the CDR3 DNA reads TGTGCCAGTAGTATAGGACCTCTTACACGGGGCTACACCTTC.

In this sample, this clone turned up once. The chain carries TRBV30 and TRBJ2-3, with no clear D. This CDR3 region has 14 residues. The V end was cut by 0 bases, the J end by 0 bases, with 7 bases between. Germline assignment: CDR1 GTSNPN and CDR2 SVGIG (reference sequence). CDR3 sequence (DNA): TGTGCCTGGAGTGTAGGATTGAGCACAGATACGCAGTATTTT. Its protein is CAWSVGLSTDTQYF.

The chain joins TRBV28 to TRBJ1-2; possible D gene TRBD1, 6 bases. Germline-derived CDR1 and CDR2 are MDHEN and SYDVKM. V lost 7 bases and J 0 bases, leaving 15 bases between the germline ends. The CDR3 extends over 15 amino acids. The CDR3 DNA reads TGTGCCAGCATTACCCCGGGGGCTTCTAACTATGGCTACACCTTC. This translates into CASITPGASNYGYTF.

The J gene is TRBJ1-5, the V gene TRBV5-1; possible D gene TRBD1, 5 bases. CDR1 SGHRS and CDR2 YFSETQ come from the germline V gene. V lost 1 base to trimming and J lost 4 bases, with 15 bases between them. The CDR3 contains 16 residues. The CDR3 sequence is CASSLLVGVRNQPQHF. The CDR3 region has the DNA TGCGCCAGCAGCTTGTTGGTAGGGGTTCGTAATCAGCCCCAGCATTTT.